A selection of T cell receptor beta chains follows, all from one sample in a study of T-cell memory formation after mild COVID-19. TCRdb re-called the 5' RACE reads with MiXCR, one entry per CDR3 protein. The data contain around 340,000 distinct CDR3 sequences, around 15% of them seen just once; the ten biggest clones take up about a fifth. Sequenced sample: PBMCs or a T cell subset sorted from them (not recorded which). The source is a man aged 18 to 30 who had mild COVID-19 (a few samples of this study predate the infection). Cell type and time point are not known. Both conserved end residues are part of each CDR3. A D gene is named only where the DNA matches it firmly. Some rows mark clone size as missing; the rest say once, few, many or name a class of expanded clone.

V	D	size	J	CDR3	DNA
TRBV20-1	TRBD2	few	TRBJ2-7	CSATELAGSSYEQYF	TGCAGTGCCACCGAGCTAGCGGGGAGCTCCTACGAGCAGTACTTC
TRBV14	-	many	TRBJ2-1	CASSPSTTPYNEQFF	TGTGCCAGCAGCCCCTCGACCACTCCCTACAATGAGCAGTTCTTC
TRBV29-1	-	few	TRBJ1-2	CSVERRAYYGYTF	TGCAGCGTTGAACGCAGGGCCTACTATGGCTACACCTTC
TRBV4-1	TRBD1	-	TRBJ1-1	CASSQAGTGDEAFF	TGCGCCAGCAGCCAAGCCGGGACAGGCGATGAAGCTTTCTTT
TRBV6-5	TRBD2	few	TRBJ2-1	CASSYSFPLAGSLSEQFF	TGTGCCAGCAGTTACTCGTTTCCCCTAGCGGGGAGTCTAAGCGAGCAGTTCTTC
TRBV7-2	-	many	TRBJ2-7	CASSVRPGSYEQYF	TGTGCCAGCAGCGTGAGGCCTGGATCCTACGAGCAGTACTTC
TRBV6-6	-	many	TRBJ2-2	CASSWGTPNTGELFF	TGTGCCAGCAGCTGGGGGACACCGAACACCGGGGAGCTGTTTTTT
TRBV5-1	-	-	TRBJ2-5	CASSWGTLDETQYF	TGCGCCAGCAGCTGGGGGACATTAGATGAGACCCAGTACTTC
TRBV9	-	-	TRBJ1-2	CASSVVGYGYTF	TGTGCCAGCAGCGTAGTGGGTTATGGCTACACCTTC
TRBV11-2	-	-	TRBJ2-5	CASSYETQYF	TGTGCCAGCAGCTATGAGACCCAGTACTTC
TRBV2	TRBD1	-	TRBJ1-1	CASSVGGGQAEAFF	TGTGCCAGCAGTGTGGGTGGCGGACAGGCTGAAGCTTTCTTT
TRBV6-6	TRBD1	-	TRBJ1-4	CASSFSLQGRNEKLFF	TGTGCCAGCAGTTTCTCTCTACAGGGGAGGAATGAAAAACTGTTTTTT
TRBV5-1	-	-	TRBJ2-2	CASSRPSEAGELFF	TGCGCCAGCAGCCGGCCTAGCGAGGCAGGGGAGCTGTTTTTT
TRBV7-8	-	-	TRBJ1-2	CASSLDRQERGYTF	TGTGCCAGCAGCTTAGATAGGCAGGAGAGGGGCTACACCTTC
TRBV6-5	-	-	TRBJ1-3	CASSYSSVPSGNTIYF	TGTGCCAGCAGTTACTCGTCCGTACCCTCTGGAAACACCATATATTTT
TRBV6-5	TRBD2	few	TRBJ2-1	CASFTSGGAYNEQFF	TGTGCCAGCTTCACTAGCGGGGGGGCTTACAATGAGCAGTTCTTC
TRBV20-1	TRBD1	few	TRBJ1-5	CSAGRRDRGPQPQHF	TGCAGTGCTGGACGCCGGGACAGGGGGCCTCAGCCCCAGCATTTT
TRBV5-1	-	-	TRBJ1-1	CASSLVVGPNTEAFF	TGCGCCAGCAGCTTGGTCGTGGGCCCGAACACTGAAGCTTTCTTT
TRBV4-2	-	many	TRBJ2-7	CASSQDSGYYEQYF	TGTGCCAGCAGCCAAGATTCAGGGTACTACGAGCAGTACTTC
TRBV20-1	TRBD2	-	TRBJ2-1	CSATGTSGGAKPFF	TGCAGTGCTACCGGGACTAGCGGGGGGGCCAAGCCGTTCTTC
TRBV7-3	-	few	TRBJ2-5	CASSLTVQETQYF	TGTGCCAGCAGCTTGACAGTTCAAGAGACCCAGTACTTC
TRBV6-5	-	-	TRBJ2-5	CASRNDRWRETQYF	TGTGCCAGCAGAAATGACAGGTGGCGGGAGACCCAGTACTTC
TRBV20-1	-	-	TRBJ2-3	CSAFRRRSDTQYF	TGCAGTGCTTTTCGGCGGAGGTCAGATACGCAGTATTTT
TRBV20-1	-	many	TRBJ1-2	CSARDYGQGKGYGYTF	TGCAGTGCTAGAGATTATGGTCAGGGGAAGGGCTATGGCTACACCTTC
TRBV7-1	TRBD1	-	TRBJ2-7	CASSRRTGGEQYF	TGTGCCAGCAGCCGAAGGACAGGGGGCGAGCAGTACTTC
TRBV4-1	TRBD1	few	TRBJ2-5	CASSQGDRGFQETQYF	TGCGCCAGCAGCCAAGGCGACAGGGGGTTTCAGGAGACCCAGTACTTC